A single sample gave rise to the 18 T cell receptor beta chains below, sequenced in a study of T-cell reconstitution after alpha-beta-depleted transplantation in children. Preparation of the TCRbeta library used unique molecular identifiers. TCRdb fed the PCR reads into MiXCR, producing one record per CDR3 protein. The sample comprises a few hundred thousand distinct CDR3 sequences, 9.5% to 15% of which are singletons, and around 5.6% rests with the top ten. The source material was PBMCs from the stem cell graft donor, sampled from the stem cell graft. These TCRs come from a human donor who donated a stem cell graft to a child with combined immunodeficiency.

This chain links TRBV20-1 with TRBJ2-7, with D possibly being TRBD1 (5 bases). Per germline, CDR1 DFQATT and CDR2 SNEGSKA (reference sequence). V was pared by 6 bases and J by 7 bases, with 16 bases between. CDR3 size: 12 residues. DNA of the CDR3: TGCAGTGCAAAATACAGGTCCTTAGAGCAGTACTTC. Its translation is CSAKYRSLEQYF.

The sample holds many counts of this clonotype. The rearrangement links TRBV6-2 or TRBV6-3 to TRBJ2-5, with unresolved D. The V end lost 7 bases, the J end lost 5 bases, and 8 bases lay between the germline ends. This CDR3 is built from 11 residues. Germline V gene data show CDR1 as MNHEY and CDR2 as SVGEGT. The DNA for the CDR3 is TGTGCCAGCACCGACGGGGAGACCCAGTACTTC. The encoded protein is CASTDGETQYF.

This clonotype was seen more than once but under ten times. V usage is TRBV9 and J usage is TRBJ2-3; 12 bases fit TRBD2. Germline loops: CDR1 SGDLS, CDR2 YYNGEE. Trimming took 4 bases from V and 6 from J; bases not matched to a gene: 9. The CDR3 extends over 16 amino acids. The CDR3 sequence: CASSPLAGGASDTQYF. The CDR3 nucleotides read TGTGCCAGCAGCCCACTAGCGGGGGGTGCATCCGATACGCAGTATTTT.

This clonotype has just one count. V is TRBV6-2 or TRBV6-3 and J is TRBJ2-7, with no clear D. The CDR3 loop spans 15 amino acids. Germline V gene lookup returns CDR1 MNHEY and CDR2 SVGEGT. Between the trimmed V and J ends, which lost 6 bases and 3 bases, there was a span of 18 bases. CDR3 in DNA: TGTGCCAGCAGCCTCCTCGCGACCCCAAGCTACGAGCAGTACTTC. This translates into CASSLLATPSYEQYF.

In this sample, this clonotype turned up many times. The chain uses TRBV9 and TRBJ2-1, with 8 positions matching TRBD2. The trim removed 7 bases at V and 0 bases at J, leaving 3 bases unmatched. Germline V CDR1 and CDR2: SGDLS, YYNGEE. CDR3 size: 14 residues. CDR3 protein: CASGGRSSYNEQFF. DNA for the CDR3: TGTGCCAGCGGCGGGAGGAGCTCCTACAATGAGCAGTTCTTC.

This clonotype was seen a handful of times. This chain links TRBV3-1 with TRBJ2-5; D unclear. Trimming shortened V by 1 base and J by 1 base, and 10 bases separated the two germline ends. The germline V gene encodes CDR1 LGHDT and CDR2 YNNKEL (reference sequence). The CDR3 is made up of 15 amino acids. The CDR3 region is CASSQVKVFQETQYF. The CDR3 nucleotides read TGTGCCAGCAGCCAAGTTAAGGTATTCCAAGAGACCCAGTACTTC.

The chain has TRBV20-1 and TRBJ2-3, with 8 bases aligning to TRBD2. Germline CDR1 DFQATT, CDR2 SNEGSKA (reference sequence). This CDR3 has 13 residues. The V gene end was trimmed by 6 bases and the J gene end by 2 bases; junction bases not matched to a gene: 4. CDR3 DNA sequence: TGCAGTGCGACTAGCGTGAACACAGATACGCAGTATTTT. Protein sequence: CSATSVNTDTQYF.

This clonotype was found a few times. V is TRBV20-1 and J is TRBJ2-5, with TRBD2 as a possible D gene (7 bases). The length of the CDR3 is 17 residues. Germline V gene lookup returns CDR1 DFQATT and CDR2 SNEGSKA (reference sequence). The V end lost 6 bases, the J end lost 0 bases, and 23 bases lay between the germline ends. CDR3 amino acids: CSAFMTLAGANQETQYF. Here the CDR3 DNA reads TGCAGTGCATTTATGACTCTGGCGGGGGCTAACCAAGAGACCCAGTACTTC.

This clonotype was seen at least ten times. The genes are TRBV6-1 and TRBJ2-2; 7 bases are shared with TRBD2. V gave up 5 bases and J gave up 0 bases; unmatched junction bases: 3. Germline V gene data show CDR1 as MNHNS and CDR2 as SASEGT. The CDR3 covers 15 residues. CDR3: CASSRLAPNTGELFF. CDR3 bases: TGTGCCAGCAGTAGACTAGCTCCGAACACCGGGGAGCTGTTTTTT.

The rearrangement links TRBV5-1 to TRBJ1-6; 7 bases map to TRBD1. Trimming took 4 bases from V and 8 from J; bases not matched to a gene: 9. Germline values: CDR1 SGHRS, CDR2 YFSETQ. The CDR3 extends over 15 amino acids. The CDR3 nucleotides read TGCGCCAGCAGCCCACGACAGGGAGGTGATTCACCCCTCCACTTT. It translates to CASSPRQGGDSPLHF. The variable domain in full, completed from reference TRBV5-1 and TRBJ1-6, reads KAGVTQTPRYLIKTRGQQVTLSCSPISGHRSVSWYQQTPGQGLQFLFEYFSETQRNKGNFPGRFSGRQFSNSRSEMNVSTLELGDSALYLCASSPRQGGDSPLHFGNGTRLTVT.

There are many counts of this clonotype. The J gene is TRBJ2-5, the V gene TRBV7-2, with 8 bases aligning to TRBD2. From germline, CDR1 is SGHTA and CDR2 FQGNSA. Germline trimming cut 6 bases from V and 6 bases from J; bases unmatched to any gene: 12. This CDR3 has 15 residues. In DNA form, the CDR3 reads TGTGCCAGCAGTGAGCCCGGGGGGGCAATAAAGACCCAGTACTTC. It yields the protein CASSEPGGAIKTQYF.

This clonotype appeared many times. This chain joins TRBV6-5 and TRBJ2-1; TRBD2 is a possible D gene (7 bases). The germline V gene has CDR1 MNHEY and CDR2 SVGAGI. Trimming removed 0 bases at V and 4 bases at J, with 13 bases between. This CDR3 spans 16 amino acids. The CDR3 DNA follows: TGTGCCAGCAGTTACTCTAGGCGGGGGCCTTACAATGAGCAGTTCTTC. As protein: CASSYSRRGPYNEQFF.

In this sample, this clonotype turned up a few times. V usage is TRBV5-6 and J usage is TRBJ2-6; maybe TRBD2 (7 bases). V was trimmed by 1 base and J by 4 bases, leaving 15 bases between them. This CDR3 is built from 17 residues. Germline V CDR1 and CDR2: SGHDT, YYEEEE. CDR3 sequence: CASSLCRGAGGANVLTF. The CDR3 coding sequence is TGTGCCAGCAGCTTGTGTCGGGGGGCGGGCGGGGCCAACGTCCTGACTTTC.

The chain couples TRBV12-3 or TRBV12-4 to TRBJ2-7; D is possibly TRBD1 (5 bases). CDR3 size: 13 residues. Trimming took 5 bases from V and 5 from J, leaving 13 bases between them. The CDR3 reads CASSVRVSHEQYF. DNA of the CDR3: TGTGCCAGCAGTGTCAGGGTTTCCCACGAGCAGTACTTC.

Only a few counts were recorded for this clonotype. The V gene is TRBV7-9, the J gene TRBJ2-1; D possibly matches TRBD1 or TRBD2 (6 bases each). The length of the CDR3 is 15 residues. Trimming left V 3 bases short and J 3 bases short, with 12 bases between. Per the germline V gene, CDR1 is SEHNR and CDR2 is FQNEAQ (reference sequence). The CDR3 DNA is TGTGCCAGCAGCTTTGTAGGGGGGCTCTACAATGAGCAGTTCTTC. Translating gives CASSFVGGLYNEQFF.

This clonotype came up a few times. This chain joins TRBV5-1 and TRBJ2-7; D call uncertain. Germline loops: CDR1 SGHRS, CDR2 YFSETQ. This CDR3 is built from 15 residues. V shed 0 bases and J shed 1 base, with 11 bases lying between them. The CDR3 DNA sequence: TGCGCCAGCAGCTTGGCCCCCCTTAAGTCCTACGAGCAGTACTTC. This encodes CASSLAPLKSYEQYF.

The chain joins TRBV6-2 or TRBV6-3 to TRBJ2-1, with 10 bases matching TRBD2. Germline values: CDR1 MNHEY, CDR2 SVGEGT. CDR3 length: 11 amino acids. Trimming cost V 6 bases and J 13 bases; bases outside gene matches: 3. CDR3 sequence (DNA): TGTGCCAGCAGCTGGACTAGCGGCCAGTTCTTC. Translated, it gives CASSWTSGQFF.

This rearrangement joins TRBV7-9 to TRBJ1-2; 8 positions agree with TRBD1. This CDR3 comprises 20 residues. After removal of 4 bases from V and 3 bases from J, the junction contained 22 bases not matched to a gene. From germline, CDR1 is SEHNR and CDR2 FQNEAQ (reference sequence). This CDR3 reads CASSSTSLINPGGIDYGYTF. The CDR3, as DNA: TGTGCCAGCAGCTCCACCTCGCTGATCAATCCAGGGGGCATAGACTATGGCTACACCTTC.